The rows below give T cell receptor beta chains drawn from one sample of a study of patients and donors after allogeneic stem cell transplantation. MiXCR, run by TCRdb on the RT-PCR reads, gives a single entry per CDR3 protein. The table lists roughly 940,000 distinct CDR3 sequences, under 20% of them singletons, with about 6% in the top ten. Sequenced material: blood, either unsorted or a sorted T cell fraction (not recorded which). These TCRs come from a human donor who was either an allogeneic HSCT recipient or a stem cell or donor lymphocyte infusion donor (not recorded which). It is not recorded whose cells these are; they may come from a transplant donor. The conserved cysteine and the conserved F or W are not part of the CDR3 here. Fields, in order: V gene, CDR3 protein.

TRBV12-3/TRBV12-4 | ASSLVLPRNEQF
TRBV13 | ASSLEGASGGETQY
TRBV14 | ASSQDLAFTYNEQF
TRBV7-9 | ASSPVTDLLGAEAF
TRBV3-1 | ASSQVTPRDTGELF
TRBV4-2 | ASSQDPKAASQQY
TRBV5-6 | ASSLFLRGYEQY
TRBV12-3/TRBV12-4 | ASSFLGKPQH
TRBV21-1 | AHPRGHGNQPQH
TRBV7-9 | ASSTRPEYEQY
TRBV6-6 | ASSTGGTEQF
TRBV29-1 | SGKETEAF
TRBV7-3 | ASSFQGARYTEAF
TRBV29-1 | SGTGIYNEQF
TRBV7-9 | ASSFGGSPTDTQY
TRBV20-1 | SAPGAGGSQETQY
TRBV9 | ASSAPRNTEAF
TRBV5-1 | ASSRTGGKQETQY
TRBV12-3/TRBV12-4 | ASSLGFNQPQH
TRBV29-1 | SVQRQGAGQY
TRBV24-1 | ATSVSGGQGITDTQY
TRBV6-1 | ARGGGVPDTQY
TRBV12-3/TRBV12-4 | ASSSTGQISYGYT
TRBV27 | ASSATGTSPTSTDTQY
TRBV7-2 | ASRLGRPGRNSPLH
TRBV11-1 | ASSPPDRGHEQY
TRBV5-1 | ASSSTGARTDTQY
TRBV6-5 | ASSYLNRGPNYGYT
TRBV5-1 | ASSLSLLNTEAF
TRBV10-3 | AISESGYRSSGANVLT
TRBV25-1 | ASSGDRPGANVLT
TRBV27 | ASSLGFGTPNTEAF
TRBV5-1 | ASSLDLTPNEQY
TRBV14 | ASSPTGGGWNYNEQF
TRBV11-2 | ASSLGLREETQY
TRBV6-2/TRBV6-3 | ASSYPSGGEELF
TRBV12-3/TRBV12-4 | ASTLWKGMNTEAF
TRBV7-9 | ASSQSGIEAF
TRBV29-1 | SVEGFLAVDNEQF
TRBV29-1 | SVPRQRDKRHEQY
TRBV19 | ASSRGIQY
TRBV7-9 | ASTYGDRDNQPQH
TRBV4-2 | ASTPVMTSGADTGELF
TRBV7-2 | ASSPAGSSGNTIY
TRBV25-1 | ASSAPKLHEQF
TRBV29-1 | SVAGQGVGEKLF
TRBV6-1 | AIRGGSSTDTQY
TRBV10-3 | AISGLAGGRSGELF
TRBV20-1 | SAIDRGSSHYGYT
TRBV24-1 | ATSGGGPNTEAF
TRBV19 | ASSSGNGGRTEAF